What follows describes a single TCR beta chain. These data belong to a study of blood T cell repertoires in COVID-19. Measured with immunoSEQ multiplex PCR; TCRdb has only the in-frame clones, and not every one. Among 110,000 to 150,000 clones listed, more than 80% were seen once. The CDR3 has 15 amino acids. V lost 4 bases to trimming and J lost 3 bases; unmatched junction nucleotides: 6. In germline, CDR1 is SGHKS, CDR2 YYEKEE (reference sequence). The V and J genes are TRBV5-5 and TRBJ2-2; TRBD1 agrees at 7 bases. The receptor's source is a woman older than 75 with acute or convalescent COVID-19. The sequencing input was peripheral blood. Here the CDR3 DNA reads TGTGCCAGCAGCCCAGGGGACAGATACACCGGGGAGCTGTTTTTT. Translated: CASSPGDRYTGELFF. Full variable domain (rest looked up from reference TRBV5-5 and TRBJ2-2): DAGVTQSPTHLIKTRGQQVTLRCSPISGHKSVSWYQQVLGQGPQFIFQYYEKEERGRGNFPDRFSARQFPNYSSELNVNALLLGDSALYLCASSPGDRYTGELFFGEGSRLTVL.